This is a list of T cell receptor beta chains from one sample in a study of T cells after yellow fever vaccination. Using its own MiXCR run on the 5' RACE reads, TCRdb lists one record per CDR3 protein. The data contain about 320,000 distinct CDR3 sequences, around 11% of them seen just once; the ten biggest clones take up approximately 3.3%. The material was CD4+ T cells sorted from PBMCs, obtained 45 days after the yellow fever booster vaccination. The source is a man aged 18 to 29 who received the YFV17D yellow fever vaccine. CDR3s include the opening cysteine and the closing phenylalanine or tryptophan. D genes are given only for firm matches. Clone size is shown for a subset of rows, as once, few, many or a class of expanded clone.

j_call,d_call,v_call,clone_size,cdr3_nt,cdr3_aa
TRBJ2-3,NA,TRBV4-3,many,TGCGCCAGCAGCCAAGATCCCTCTAGAGCAGATACGCAGTATTTT,CASSQDPSRADTQYF
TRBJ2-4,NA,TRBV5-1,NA,TGCGCCAGCAGCTTGGCCCCCGGAAGGGACATTCAGTACTTC,CASSLAPGRDIQYF
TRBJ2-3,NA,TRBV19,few,TGTGCCAGTAGTACGAGTGAGGGCACGCAGTATTTT,CASSTSEGTQYF
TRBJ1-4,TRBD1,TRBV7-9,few,TGTGCCAGCAGCCGACAGGGCTACAAAAATGAAAAACTGTTTTTT,CASSRQGYKNEKLFF
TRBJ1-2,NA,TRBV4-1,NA,TGCGCCAGCAGCCAAGATGCCCCGAGGGGTTTCTATGGCTACACCTTC,CASSQDAPRGFYGYTF
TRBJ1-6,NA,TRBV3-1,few,TGTGCCAGCAGCCAGGGCCCCAGGGGTTCACCCCTCCACTTT,CASSQGPRGSPLHF
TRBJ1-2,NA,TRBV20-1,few,TGCAGTGCGTCGGGGGATGACTATGGCTACACCTTC,CSASGDDYGYTF
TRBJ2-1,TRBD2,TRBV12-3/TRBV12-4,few,TGTGCCAGCACCACATTAGCGGGGGGGCCCTACAATGAGCAGTTCTTC,CASTTLAGGPYNEQFF
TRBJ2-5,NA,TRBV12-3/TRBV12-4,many,TGTGCCAGCAGTTTAGCGGGGGTGGAGACCCAGTACTTC,CASSLAGVETQYF
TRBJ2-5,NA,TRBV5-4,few,TGTGCCAGCAGCTCCGACGGTTCCCTCCGAGAGACCCAGTACTTC,CASSSDGSLRETQYF
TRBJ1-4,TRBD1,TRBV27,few,TGTGCCAGCAGGCGTCCGGGACAGGGGGCGAATGAAAAACTGTTTTTT,CASRRPGQGANEKLFF
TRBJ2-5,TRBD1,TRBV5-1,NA,TGCGCCAGCAGCTTAAACAGGGGGCTAGAGACCCAGTACTTC,CASSLNRGLETQYF
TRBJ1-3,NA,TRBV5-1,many,TGCGCCAGCAGCTTGGATCCCATCTCTGGAAACACCATATATTTT,CASSLDPISGNTIYF
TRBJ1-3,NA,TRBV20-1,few,TGCAGTGCTGAGGTTCGGGGCGGAAACACCATATATTTT,CSAEVRGGNTIYF
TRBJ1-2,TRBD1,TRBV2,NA,TGTGCCAGCACGGAATCTGTACAGGGGGATGGCTACACCTTC,CASTESVQGDGYTF
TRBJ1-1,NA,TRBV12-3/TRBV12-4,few,TGTGCCAGCAGCCCGAGTAGTTTTAGAACTGAAGCTTTCTTT,CASSPSSFRTEAFF
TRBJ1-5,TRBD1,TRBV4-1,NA,TGCGCCAGCAGCCAGCTCCCGGGACAGTCCAATCAGCCCCAGCATTTT,CASSQLPGQSNQPQHF
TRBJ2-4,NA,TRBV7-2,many,TGTGCCAGCAGCCCTGGGGGGGCCAAAAAAAACATTCAGTACTTC,CASSPGGAKKNIQYF
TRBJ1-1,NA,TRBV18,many,TGTGCCAGCTCCCACGACAGTACTGAAGCTTTCTTT,CASSHDSTEAFF
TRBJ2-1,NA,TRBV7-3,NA,TGTGCCAGCAGCTTAGGGCAAGCGAATGAGCAGTTCTTC,CASSLGQANEQFF
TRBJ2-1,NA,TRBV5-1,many,TGCGCCAGCAGCTTGGTAGGGGACCCCTACAATGAGCAGTTCTTC,CASSLVGDPYNEQFF
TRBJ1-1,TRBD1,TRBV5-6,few,TGTGCCAGCAGATTAGAGAGAACCGGGGACAGGGGGAAAGCTTTCTTT,CASRLERTGDRGKAFF
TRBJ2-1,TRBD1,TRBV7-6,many,TGTGCCAGCAGCTTAGAAGGGACAGGGCTGACCAATGAGCAGTTCTTC,CASSLEGTGLTNEQFF
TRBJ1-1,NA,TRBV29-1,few,TGCAGCGTGGGAAAAGGGGTGATTGGGAACACTGAAGCTTTCTTT,CSVGKGVIGNTEAFF
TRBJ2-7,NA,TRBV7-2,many,TGTGCCAGCACCAATGATGGGGGACGGACCTACGAGCAGTACTTC,CASTNDGGRTYEQYF
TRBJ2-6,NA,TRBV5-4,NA,TGTGCCAGCAGCTTGTTAGTCACTGGGGCCAACGTCCTGACTTTC,CASSLLVTGANVLTF